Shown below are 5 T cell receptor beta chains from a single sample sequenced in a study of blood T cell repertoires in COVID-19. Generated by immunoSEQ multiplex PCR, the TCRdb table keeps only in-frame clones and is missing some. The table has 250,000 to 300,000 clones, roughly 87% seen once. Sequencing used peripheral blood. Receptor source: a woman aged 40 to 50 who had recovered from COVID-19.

CDR3 sequence: CASSPSTPGEQFF. The CDR3 coding sequence is TGTGCCAGCAGTCCCTCAACACCCGGGGAGCAGTTCTTC. This chain connects TRBV6-5 to TRBJ2-1; no definite D call. Trimming took off 5 bases at V and 10 bases at J, with 15 bases between the two ends. The CDR3 runs 13 residues. Germline values: CDR1 MNHEY, CDR2 SVGAGI.

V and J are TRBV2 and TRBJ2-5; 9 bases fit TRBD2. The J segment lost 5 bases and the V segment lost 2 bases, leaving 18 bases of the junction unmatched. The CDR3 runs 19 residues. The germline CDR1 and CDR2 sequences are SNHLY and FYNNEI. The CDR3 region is CASSEPWSGSGGQGETQYF. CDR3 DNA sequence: TGTGCCAGCAGTGAACCCTGGAGTGGTAGCGGGGGCCAGGGGGAGACCCAGTACTTC.

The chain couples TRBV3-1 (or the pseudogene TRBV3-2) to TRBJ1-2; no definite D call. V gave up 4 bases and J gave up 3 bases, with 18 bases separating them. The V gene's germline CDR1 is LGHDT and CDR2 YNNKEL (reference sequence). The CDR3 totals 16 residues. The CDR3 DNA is TGTGCCAGCAGCCCGCGCGCGGCTATACCATACTATGGCTACACCTTC. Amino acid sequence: CASSPRAAIPYYGYTF.

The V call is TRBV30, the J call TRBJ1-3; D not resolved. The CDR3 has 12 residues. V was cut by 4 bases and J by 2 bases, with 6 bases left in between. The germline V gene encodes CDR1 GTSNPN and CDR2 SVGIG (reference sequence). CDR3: CAWKQAGNTIYF. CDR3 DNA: TGTGCCTGGAAGCAGGCTGGAAACACCATATATTTT.

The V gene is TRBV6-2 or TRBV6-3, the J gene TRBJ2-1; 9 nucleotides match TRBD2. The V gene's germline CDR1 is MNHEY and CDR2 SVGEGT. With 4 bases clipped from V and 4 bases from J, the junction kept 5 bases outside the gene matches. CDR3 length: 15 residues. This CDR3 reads CASSLAGDRYNEQFF. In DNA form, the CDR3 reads TGTGCCAGCAGTTTAGCGGGAGATAGATACAATGAGCAGTTCTTC.